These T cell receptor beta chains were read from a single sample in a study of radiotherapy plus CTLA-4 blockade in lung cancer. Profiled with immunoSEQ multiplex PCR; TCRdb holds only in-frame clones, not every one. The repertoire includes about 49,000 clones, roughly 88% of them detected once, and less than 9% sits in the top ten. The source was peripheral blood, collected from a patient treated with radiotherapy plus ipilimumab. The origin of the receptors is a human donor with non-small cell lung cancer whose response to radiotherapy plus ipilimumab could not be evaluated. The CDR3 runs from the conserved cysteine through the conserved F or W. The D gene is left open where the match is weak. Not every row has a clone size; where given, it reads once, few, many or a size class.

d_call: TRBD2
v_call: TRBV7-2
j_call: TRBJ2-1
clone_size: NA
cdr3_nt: TGTGCCAGCAGCTTCTATACTAGCGGGGGAAATGAGCAGTTCTTC
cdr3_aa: CASSFYTSGGNEQFF

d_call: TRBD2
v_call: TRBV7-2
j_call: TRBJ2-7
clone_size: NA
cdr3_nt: TGTGCCAGCAGCAGTAGCGGGATTTCCTACGAGCAGTACTTC
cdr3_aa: CASSSSGISYEQYF

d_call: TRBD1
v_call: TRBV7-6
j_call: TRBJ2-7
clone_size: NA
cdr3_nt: TGTGCCAGCAGCCGGACAGGGGTCGAGCAGTACTTC
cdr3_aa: CASSRTGVEQYF

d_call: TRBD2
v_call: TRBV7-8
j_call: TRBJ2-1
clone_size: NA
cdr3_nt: TGTGCCAGCAGCTTAAATGTCCGGGGGGGGAATGAGCAGTTCTTC
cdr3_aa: CASSLNVRGGNEQFF

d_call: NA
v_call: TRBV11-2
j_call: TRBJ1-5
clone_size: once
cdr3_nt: TGTGCCAGCAGCTTAGCCGGGAATCAGCCCCAGCATTTT
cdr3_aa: CASSLAGNQPQHF

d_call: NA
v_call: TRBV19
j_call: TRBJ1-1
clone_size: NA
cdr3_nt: TGTGCCAGTAGTATAGTGGCCCTTCGGAACACTGAAGCTTTCTTT
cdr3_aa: CASSIVALRNTEAFF

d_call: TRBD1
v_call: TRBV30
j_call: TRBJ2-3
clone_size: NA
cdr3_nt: TGTGCCTGGACCGTTCCAGGGGGCAGAGATACGCAGTATTTT
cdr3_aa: CAWTVPGGRDTQYF

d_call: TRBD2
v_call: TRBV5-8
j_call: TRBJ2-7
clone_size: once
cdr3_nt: TGTGCCAGCAGCTTGGATACGCGGGAGCGGGTCTACGAGCAGTACTTC
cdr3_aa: CASSLDTRERVYEQYF

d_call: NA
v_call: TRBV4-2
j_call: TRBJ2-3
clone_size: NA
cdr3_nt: TGTGCCAGCAGCCAAGATCAGAGGATATGGGATACGCAGTATTTT
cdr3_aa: CASSQDQRIWDTQYF

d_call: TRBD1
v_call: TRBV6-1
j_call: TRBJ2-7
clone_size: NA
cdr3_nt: TGTGCCAGCAGTGGACAGGGAGCCGGGGCCTACGAGCAGTACTTC
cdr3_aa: CASSGQGAGAYEQYF

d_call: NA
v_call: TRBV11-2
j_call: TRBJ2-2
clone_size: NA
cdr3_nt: TGTGCCAGCAGCCCAAACCCAGGAGGCGGGGGGGAGCTGTTTTTT
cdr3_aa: CASSPNPGGGGELFF

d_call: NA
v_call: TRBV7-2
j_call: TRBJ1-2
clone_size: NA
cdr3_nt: TGTGCCAGCACCACCTCACAGGGTTCTAACTATGGCTACACCTTC
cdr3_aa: CASTTSQGSNYGYTF

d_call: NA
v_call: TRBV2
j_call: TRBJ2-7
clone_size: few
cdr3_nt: TGTGCCAGCAGTCCTACTGTGTACGAGCAGTACTTC
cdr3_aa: CASSPTVYEQYF

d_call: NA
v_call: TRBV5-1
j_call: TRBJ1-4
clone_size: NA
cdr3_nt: TGCGCCAGCAGCTTGGGCTCAGGGTCAACTAATGAAAAACTGTTTTTT
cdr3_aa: CASSLGSGSTNEKLFF

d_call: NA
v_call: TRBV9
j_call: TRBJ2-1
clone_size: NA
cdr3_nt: TGTGCCAGCAGCGTCGGGGGGGGGACAGTGTACAATGAGCAGTTCTTC
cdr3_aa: CASSVGGGTVYNEQFF

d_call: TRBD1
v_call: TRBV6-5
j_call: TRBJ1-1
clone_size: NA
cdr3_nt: TGTGCCAGCAGTTTTAAACAGGGGCCGCACACTGAAGCTTTCTTT
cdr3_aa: CASSFKQGPHTEAFF

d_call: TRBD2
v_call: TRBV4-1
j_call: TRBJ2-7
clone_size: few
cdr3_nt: TGCGCCAGCAGCCAAGACCTAGCGGGAGCACGCGAGCAGTACTTC
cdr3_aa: CASSQDLAGAREQYF

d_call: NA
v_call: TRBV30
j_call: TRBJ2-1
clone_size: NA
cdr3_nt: TGTGCCCTTGCGGCTAGCGCTACCTACAATGAGCAGTTCTTC
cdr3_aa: CALAASATYNEQFF

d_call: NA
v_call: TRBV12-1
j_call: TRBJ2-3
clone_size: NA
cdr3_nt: TGTGCCAGCAGCTCTGAATCCGGGACTAGCTCTTATACGCAGTATTTT
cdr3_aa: CASSSESGTSSYTQYF

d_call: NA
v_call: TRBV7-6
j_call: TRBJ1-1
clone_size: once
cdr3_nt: TGTGCCGGCAGCTTTCCGGGCACTGAAGCTTTCTTT
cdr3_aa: CAGSFPGTEAFF

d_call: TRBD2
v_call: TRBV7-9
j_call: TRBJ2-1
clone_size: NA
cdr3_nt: TGTGCCAGCAGTTCTCCGGGGGGACTTCTCCATGAGCAGTTCTTC
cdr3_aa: CASSSPGGLLHEQFF

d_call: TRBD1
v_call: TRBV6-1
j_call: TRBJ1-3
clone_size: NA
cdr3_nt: TGTGCCAGCAGGCCGACAGGGGCCGGAAACACCATATATTTT
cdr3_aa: CASRPTGAGNTIYF

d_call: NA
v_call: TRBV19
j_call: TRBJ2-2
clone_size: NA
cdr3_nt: TGTGCCAGTAGTATGGGCATAACAGGGACCGGGGAGCTGTTTTTT
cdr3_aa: CASSMGITGTGELFF

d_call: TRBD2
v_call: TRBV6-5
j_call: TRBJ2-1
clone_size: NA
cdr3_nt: TGTGCCAGCAGTTATGAGGCTTGGCCTAGCGGCAATGAGCAGTTCTTC
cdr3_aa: CASSYEAWPSGNEQFF

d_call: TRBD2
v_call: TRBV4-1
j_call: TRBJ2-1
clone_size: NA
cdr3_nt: TGCGCCAGCAGCCAAACGGGACTAGCGGGAGTCAATGAGCAGTTCTTC
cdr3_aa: CASSQTGLAGVNEQFF

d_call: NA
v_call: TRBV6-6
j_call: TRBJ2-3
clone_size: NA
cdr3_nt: TGTGCCAGCAGTTCTCAGGTTACGCAGTATTTT
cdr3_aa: CASSSQVTQYF